Presented here are 27 T cell receptor beta chains from one specimen sequenced in a study of cytomegalovirus exposure and HLA in healthy donors. Using immunoSEQ multiplex PCR, the repertoire was profiled, and TCRdb retains in-frame clones only, with some absent. The table includes tens of thousands of clones, approximately 92% detected once. Sequences were obtained from PBMCs. The receptors shown here come from a man aged 18 to 30 in good health and CMV-seronegative.

As for this clone: The junction departs from germline at one end; a sequencing error may be responsible. The rearrangement links TRBV5-5 to TRBJ1-2, with D unresolved. The CDR3 contains 14 residues. CDR1 and CDR2 (germline): SGHKS, YYEKEE (reference sequence). The DNA for the CDR3 is TGTGCCAGCAACTTGGAGGCTCTGAGGGCGGGCTACACCTTC. It translates to CASNLEALRAGYTF.

This chain connects TRBV5-1 to TRBJ2-5; 13 bases are a match to TRBD2. This CDR3 has 15 amino acids. Germline V CDR1 and CDR2: SGHRS, YFSETQ. The V segment lost 2 bases and the J segment 5 bases; nucleotides outside the gene matches: 3. CDR3 coding DNA: TGCGCCAGCAGCTTCAGGACTAGCGGGAGCGAGACCCAGTACTTC. Protein product: CASSFRTSGSETQYF.

The chain uses TRBV28 and TRBJ1-4; 8 nucleotides agree with TRBD1. Losses at the gene ends were 3 bases for V and 8 bases for J; bases not matched to a gene: 11. The CDR3 spans 16 residues. Germline CDR1 is MDHEN and CDR2 is SYDVKM. CDR3 sequence: CASSFSSDRVVEKLFF. The CDR3 DNA follows: TGTGCCAGCAGTTTTTCTTCGGACAGGGTGGTGGAAAAACTGTTTTTT. The full variable domain, with the rest looked up from reference TRBV28 and TRBJ1-4, is DVKVTQSSRYLVKRTGEKVFLECVQDMDHENMFWYRQDPGLGLRLIYFSYDVKMKEKGDIPEGYSVSREKKERFSLILESASTNQTSMYLCASSFSSDRVVEKLFFGSGTQLSVL.

CDR3 region: CASSSKNRNTEAFF. The CDR3 DNA sequence: TGTGCCAGCAGCTCAAAGAACAGGAACACTGAAGCTTTCTTT. J is TRBJ1-1 and V is TRBV11-1; D is unresolved. The CDR3 has 14 amino acids. The V end lost 4 bases, the J end lost 1 base, and 10 bases lay between the germline ends. Germline CDR1 SGHAT, CDR2 FQDESV (reference sequence).

The V gene is TRBV9, the J gene TRBJ2-3, with a weak D call TRBD2 (5 bases). Germline assignment: CDR1 SGDLS and CDR2 YYNGEE. V was pared by 4 bases and J by 2 bases, with 11 bases between. This CDR3 is 14 amino acids long. CDR3 coding DNA: TGTGCCAGCAGCATAACTAGATACACAGATACGCAGTATTTT. It codes for CASSITRYTDTQYF.

J is TRBJ1-2 and V is TRBV27, with D possibly being TRBD1 (5 bases). V was trimmed by 3 bases and J by 8 bases, leaving 13 bases between them. CDR1 is MNHEY and CDR2 is SMNVEV in the germline V gene (reference sequence). The CDR3 is 13 amino acids. The CDR3 spells CASSFVGARGYTF. As DNA, the CDR3 is TGTGCCAGCAGTTTCGTAGGGGCGAGGGGCTACACCTTC.

V gene TRBV27 combines with J gene TRBJ2-7; D might be TRBD1 (5 bases). Trimming took 3 bases from V and 2 from J, leaving 11 bases between them. The CDR3 sequence is 14 residues long. CDR1 is MNHEY, CDR2 SMNVEV, per germline (reference sequence). CDR3 amino acids: CASSFFDRPYEQYF. In DNA form, the CDR3 reads TGTGCCAGCAGTTTCTTCGACAGACCCTACGAGCAGTACTTC.

The J gene is TRBJ2-7, the V gene TRBV6-5; 8 nucleotides match TRBD2. Germline CDR1 MNHEY, CDR2 SVGAGI. The J segment lost 9 bases and the V segment lost 6 bases, leaving 10 bases of the junction unmatched. The CDR3 has 13 amino acids. CDR3 loop: CASREHSGTRQYF. The CDR3 DNA is TGTGCCAGCAGGGAACATAGCGGGACCCGGCAGTACTTC.

This chain links TRBV10-3 with TRBJ2-7, with D possibly TRBD2 on 7 matching bases. This CDR3 contains 16 residues. With 3 bases removed from V and 5 bases from J, the gap between germline ends came to 20 bases. The V gene's germline CDR1 is ENHRY and CDR2 SYGVKD. The CDR3 DNA reads as TGTGCCATCAGTGAAGCCCAACCGGGGGGCTCGAACGAGCAGTACTTC. This sequence encodes CAISEAQPGGSNEQYF.

This chain uses TRBV12-1 with TRBJ2-7; TRBD2 is the table's D call, not checked against the DNA. TRBV12-1 is annotated as a pseudogene. The CDR3 length is 16 residues. The CDR3 DNA sequence: TGTGCCAGCAGCGGGGGGGGGCCTAGCGGGAGTGGCGAGCAGTACTTC. Encoded protein: CASSGGGPSGSGEQYF.

The gene calls are TRBV11-2 and TRBJ2-1; D is unresolved. The CDR3 covers 15 residues. Germline assignment: CDR1 SGHAT and CDR2 FQNNGV. Trimming removed 3 bases from V and 0 bases from J, with 9 bases in between. CDR3 nucleotides: TGTGCCAGCAGCTTGCTAGGTAGCTCCTACAATGAGCAGTTCTTC. It translates to CASSLLGSSYNEQFF.

The CDR3, as DNA: TGTGCCAGCAACATCTACCGGGACAGCTCCTACGAGCAGTACTTC. Protein product: CASNIYRDSSYEQYF. This chain links TRBV28 with TRBJ2-7; 7 bases agree with TRBD1. The CDR3 sequence is 15 residues long. The V gene's germline CDR1 is MDHEN and CDR2 SYDVKM. V shed 7 bases and J 0 bases; nucleotides not matched to a gene: 9.

This chain joins TRBV6-6 and TRBJ1-4, with D perhaps TRBD1 (5 bases). The germline V gene encodes CDR1 MNHNY and CDR2 SVGAGI (reference sequence). This CDR3 contains 16 residues. V lost 6 bases, J lost 4 bases, and 18 bases lay in between. CDR3 loop: CASSGEKGLINEKLFF. In DNA form, the CDR3 reads TGTGCCAGCAGCGGAGAGAAGGGACTGATTAATGAAAAACTGTTTTTT.

This chain connects TRBV7-2 to TRBJ2-7; 10 bases line up with TRBD2. V dropped 4 bases and J dropped 4; count of bases not matched to a gene: 4. The CDR3 contains 14 residues. Germline CDR1 SGHTA, CDR2 FQGNSA. Here the CDR3 DNA reads TGTGCCAGCAGCTCTACTAGCGGGATATACGAGCAGTACTTC. This encodes CASSSTSGIYEQYF.

The chain uses TRBV6-5 and TRBJ1-2, with D tentatively TRBD1 (5 bases). There are 13 residues in the CDR3. Per germline, CDR1 MNHEY and CDR2 SVGAGI. The V end lost 6 bases, the J end lost 4 bases, and 12 bases lay between the germline ends. The CDR3: CASRRRGVYGYTF. The CDR3 nucleotides read TGTGCCAGCAGACGACGGGGGGTCTATGGCTACACCTTC.

The chain employs TRBV5-4 and TRBJ2-2; 13 bases are a match to TRBD2. With V trimmed by 7 bases and J by 1 base, 7 bases remained unmatched. This CDR3 is built from 17 residues. Germline lookup yields CDR1 SGHNT and CDR2 YYREEE (reference sequence). The CDR3 here is CASGTGTSGVNTGELFF. CDR3 sequence (DNA): TGTGCCAGCGGGACAGGGACTAGCGGGGTGAACACCGGGGAGCTGTTTTTT. The variable domain in full, with the rest retrieved from reference TRBV5-4 and TRBJ2-2, is ETGVTQSPTHLIKTRGQQVTLRCSSQSGHNTVSWYQQALGQGPQFIFQYYREEENGRGNFPPRFSGLQFPNYSSELNVNALELDDSALYLCASGTGTSGVNTGELFFGEGSRLTVL.

V usage is TRBV25-1 and J usage is TRBJ2-2, with 12 bases that match TRBD1. The trim removed 8 bases at V and 7 bases at J, leaving 5 bases unmatched. Per germline, CDR1 MGHDK and CDR2 SYGVNS. The length of the CDR3 is 14 residues. CDR3 region: CASSGTGGFGELFF. The CDR3, as DNA: TGTGCCAGCTCCGGGACAGGGGGCTTCGGGGAGCTGTTTTTT. Full variable domain (rest looked up from reference TRBV25-1 and TRBJ2-2): EADIYQTPRYLVIGTGKKITLECSQTMGHDKMYWYQQDPGMELHLIHYSYGVNSTEKGDLSSESTVSRIRTEHFPLTLESARPSHTSQYLCASSGTGGFGELFFGEGSRLTVL.

V usage is TRBV27 and J usage is TRBJ1-2; D is perhaps TRBD1 (6 bases). V lost 0 bases and J 5 bases, leaving 10 bases between the germline ends. Germline loops: CDR1 MNHEY, CDR2 SMNVEV (reference sequence). CDR3 length: 14 residues. The CDR3 loop is CASSLSGQGYGYTF. The CDR3 coding sequence is TGTGCCAGCAGTTTATCGGGCCAGGGGTATGGCTACACCTTC.

The chain combines TRBV5-1 with TRBJ2-2, with 8 bases lining up with TRBD1. CDR3 length: 18 amino acids. Per the germline V gene, CDR1 is SGHRS and CDR2 is YFSETQ. The junction had 18 bases not matched to a gene; V was cut back by 4 bases and J by 7 bases. The CDR3 here is CASSPWTGSAKDVGELFF. CDR3 coding DNA: TGCGCCAGCAGCCCCTGGACAGGGTCTGCGAAAGATGTCGGGGAGCTGTTTTTT.

The V and J genes are TRBV5-6 and TRBJ2-7; D is uncertain. The ends were cut back, 2 bases at V and 5 bases at J, with 5 bases in the middle. The CDR3 sequence is 11 residues long. Germline V gene sequence: CDR1 SGHDT, CDR2 YYEEEE. The CDR3 DNA sequence: TGTGCCAGCAGCTTCCGGGACGAGCAGTACTTC. It translates to CASSFRDEQYF. Looking up the rest from reference TRBV5-6 and TRBJ2-7 gives the full variable domain: DAGVTQSPTHLIKTRGQQVTLRCSPKSGHDTVSWYQQALGQGPQFIFQYYEEEERQRGNFPDRFSGHQFPNYSSELNVNALLLGDSALYLCASSFRDEQYFGPGTRLTVT.

The V gene is TRBV27, the J gene TRBJ2-3, with 7 bases lining up with TRBD2. Per germline, CDR1 MNHEY and CDR2 SMNVEV (reference sequence). With 5 bases clipped from V and 2 bases from J, the junction kept 7 bases outside the gene matches. The CDR3 covers 15 residues. This chain's CDR3 is CASSISSGSTDTQYF. The DNA for the CDR3 is TGTGCCAGCAGTATCAGTAGCGGGTCCACAGATACGCAGTATTTT.

The CDR3: CAFLGGSGSYNEQFF. DNA for the CDR3: TGTGCCTTCCTGGGCGGGAGCGGCTCCTACAATGAGCAGTTCTTC. The chain employs TRBV7-9 and TRBJ2-1; 7 bases are shared with TRBD2. The CDR3 sequence is 15 residues long. The germline V gene encodes CDR1 SEHNR and CDR2 FQNEAQ (reference sequence). Trimming at V came to 11 bases and at J to 0 bases, leaving 10 bases not matched to a gene.

V usage is TRBV5-1 and J usage is TRBJ2-2; 7 nucleotides align to TRBD1. This CDR3 is 14 amino acids long. The germline gives CDR1 SGHRS, CDR2 YFSETQ. The V and J ends lost 5 bases and 3 bases, in that order; junction bases with no gene match: 4. CDR3 DNA sequence: TGCGCCAGCAGTCTTCAGGGGGACACCGGGGAGCTGTTTTTT. Protein: CASSLQGDTGELFF.

This clone was seen a single time. The chain employs TRBV28 and TRBJ2-3, with 10 bases aligning to TRBD1. Germline-derived CDR1 and CDR2 are MDHEN and SYDVKM. Losses at the gene ends were 5 bases for V and 1 base for J; bases not matched to a gene: 6. The length of the CDR3 is 16 residues. CDR3 residues: CASSQDRGRRTDTQYF. The CDR3 DNA follows: TGTGCCAGCAGTCAAGACAGGGGGCGTCGCACAGATACGCAGTATTTT. Variable domain in full (rest from reference TRBV28 and TRBJ2-3): DVKVTQSSRYLVKRTGEKVFLECVQDMDHENMFWYRQDPGLGLRLIYFSYDVKMKEKGDIPEGYSVSREKKERFSLILESASTNQTSMYLCASSQDRGRRTDTQYFGPGTRLTVL.

The V call is TRBV5-6, the J call TRBJ1-2; the D is unclear. CDR1 is SGHDT, CDR2 YYEEEE, per germline. This CDR3 contains 14 residues. Trimming left V 5 bases short and J 0 bases short, with 11 bases between. The CDR3 loop reads CASSPPGANYGYTF. For the CDR3, the DNA is TGTGCCAGCAGTCCACCCGGGGCTAACTATGGCTACACCTTC.

This chain uses TRBV15 with TRBJ1-4; tentatively, D is TRBD1 (5 bases). Trimming left V 4 bases short and J 5 bases short, with 14 bases between. The CDR3 spans 15 residues. The V gene's germline CDR1 is LNHNV and CDR2 YYDKDF (reference sequence). CDR3 sequence (DNA): TGTGCCACCAGCAACCCTCAGGACACGAATGAAAAACTGTTTTTT. Its protein is CATSNPQDTNEKLFF.

This chain connects TRBV28 to TRBJ2-7; a possible D gene is TRBD2 (6 bases). Germline V gives CDR1 MDHEN, CDR2 SYDVKM. The CDR3 runs 15 residues. Trimming took off 7 bases at V and 2 bases at J, with 18 bases between the two ends. The CDR3 region has the DNA TGTGCCAGCATCCCCATCCGGAGGGGTCCCTACGAGCAGTACTTC. Translation gives CASIPIRRGPYEQYF.